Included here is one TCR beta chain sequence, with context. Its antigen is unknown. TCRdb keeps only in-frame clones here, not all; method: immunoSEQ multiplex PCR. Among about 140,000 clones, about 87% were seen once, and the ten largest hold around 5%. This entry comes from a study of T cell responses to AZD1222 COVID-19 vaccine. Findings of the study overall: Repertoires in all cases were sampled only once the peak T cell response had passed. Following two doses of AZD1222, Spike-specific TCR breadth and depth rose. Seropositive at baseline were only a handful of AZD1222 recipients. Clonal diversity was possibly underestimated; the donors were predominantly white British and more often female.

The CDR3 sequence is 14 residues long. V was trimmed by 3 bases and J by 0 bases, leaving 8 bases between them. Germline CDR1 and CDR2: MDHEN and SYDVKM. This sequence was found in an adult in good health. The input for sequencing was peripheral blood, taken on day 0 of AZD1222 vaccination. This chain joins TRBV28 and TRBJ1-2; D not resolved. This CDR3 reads CASSFASTNYGYTF. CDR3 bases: TGTGCCAGCAGTTTTGCCAGCACTAACTATGGCTACACCTTC.